This T cell receptor beta chain was sequenced for a study of T-cell reconstitution after alpha-beta-depleted transplantation in children. A TCRbeta library incorporating unique molecular identifiers was prepared. From the PCR reads, TCRdb called clonotypes with MiXCR, one entry per CDR3 protein. The sample carries hundreds of thousands of distinct CDR3 sequences, about 15% recorded once. The TCR sequence derives from a human donor who donated a stem cell graft to a child with acute myeloid leukemia. The specimen comprised PBMCs from the stem cell graft donor, sampled from the stem cell graft.

The CDR3 sequence is CASSPDQGGNQPQHF. The CDR3 nucleotides read TGTGCCAGCAGCCCAGATCAGGGGGGCAATCAGCCCCAGCATTTT. The V and J genes are TRBV7-2 and TRBJ1-5, with 7 nucleotides matching TRBD1. Per germline, CDR1 SGHTA and CDR2 FQGNSA. There are 15 residues in the CDR3. V shed 5 bases and J 2 bases; nucleotides not matched to a gene: 6.